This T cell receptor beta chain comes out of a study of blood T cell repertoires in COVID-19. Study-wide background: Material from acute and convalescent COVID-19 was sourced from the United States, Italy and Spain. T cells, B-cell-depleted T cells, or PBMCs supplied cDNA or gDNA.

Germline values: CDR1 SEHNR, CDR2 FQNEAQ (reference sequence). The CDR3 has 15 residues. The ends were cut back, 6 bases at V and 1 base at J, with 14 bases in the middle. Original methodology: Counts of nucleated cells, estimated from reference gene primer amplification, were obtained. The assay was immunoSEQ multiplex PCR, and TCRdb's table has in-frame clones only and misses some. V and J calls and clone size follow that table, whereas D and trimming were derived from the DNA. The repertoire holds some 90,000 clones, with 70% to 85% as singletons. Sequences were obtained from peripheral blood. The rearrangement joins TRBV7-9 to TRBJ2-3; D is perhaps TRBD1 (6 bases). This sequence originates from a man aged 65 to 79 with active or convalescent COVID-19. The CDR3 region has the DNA TGTGCCAGCAGGCGTTACAGGGACGGCACAGATACGCAGTATTTT. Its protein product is CASRRYRDGTDTQYF.